Listed below are T cell receptor beta chains from one sample, sequenced in a study of PD-1 blockade in mismatch repair-deficient tumors. Clones were sequenced by immunoSEQ multiplex PCR, and TCRdb holds only the in-frame ones, with some missing. The sample yields approximately 9,400 clones, 85% seen once. The specimen was PBMCs, collected 46 to 48 weeks after starting pembrolizumab. The receptors here all came from an adult with mismatch repair-deficient cancer. Both conserved end residues are part of each CDR3. The D gene is left open where the match is weak. Size values are once, few and many counts, or a class for expanded clones, and some rows have none.

J	V	size	D	DNA	CDR3
TRBJ1-1	TRBV29-1	.	.	TGCAGCGTTGGGTGGGGGCTGGACACTGAAGCTTTCTTT	CSVGWGLDTEAFF
TRBJ2-3	TRBV28	once	.	TGTGCCAGCAGAACCGATCTTGTGTCGGGGCAGTATTTT	CASRTDLVSGQYF
TRBJ2-7	TRBV19	.	.	TGTGCCAGTAGCCCCTGGGGGAGCGGGTACGAGCAGTACTTC	CASSPWGSGYEQYF
TRBJ2-7	TRBV4-1	few	.	TGCGCCAGCAGCCAATCGTCGGGAGTGATACCCTACGAGCAGTACTTC	CASSQSSGVIPYEQYF
TRBJ1-4	TRBV5-4	.	.	TGTGCCAGCAGCTCGAAGGGGAATGAAAAACTGTTTTTT	CASSSKGNEKLFF
TRBJ1-2	TRBV7-9	few	TRBD1	TGTGCCAGCAGCGGTTCGACAGGGACTGGTTTCACCTTC	CASSGSTGTGFTF
TRBJ1-1	TRBV30	.	.	TGTGCCTGGACGGGGGGGCTCGGTGAAGCTTTCTTT	CAWTGGLGEAFF
TRBJ2-1	TRBV29-1	.	.	TGCAGCGGCCATACAGGCAATGAGCAGTTCTTC	CSGHTGNEQFF
TRBJ1-2	TRBV10-3	.	.	TGTGCCATCAAGGCGGATAGTCTCAGAGGCTACACCTTC	CAIKADSLRGYTF
TRBJ2-1	TRBV4-1	.	TRBD2	TGCGCCAGCAGCCAGCTATCTACTAGCGCCAAGCCCTACAATGAGCAGTTCTTC	CASSQLSTSAKPYNEQFF
TRBJ2-4	TRBV4-1	.	.	TGCGCCAGCAGCCAAGGGACAGCCCTCCGAACCAAAAACATTCAGTACTTC	CASSQGTALRTKNIQYF
TRBJ2-3	TRBV25-1	.	.	TGTGCCAGCAGTGGATTGCGCGGGGTGGGGCCAGATACGCAGTATTTT	CASSGLRGVGPDTQYF
TRBJ2-7	TRBV15	.	.	TGTGCCACCAGCTTGCGTCCAGGGATCAACTACGAGCAGTACTTC	CATSLRPGINYEQYF
TRBJ2-1	TRBV29-1	.	.	TGCAGCGTTGAAGATCCCGGGTCCTGGTCCTACAATGAGCAGTTCTTC	CSVEDPGSWSYNEQFF
TRBJ2-3	TRBV7-6	.	TRBD1	TGTGCCAGCAGCAAGGGACAGTACACAGATACGCAGTATTTT	CASSKGQYTDTQYF
TRBJ2-1	TRBV6-1	.	.	TGTGCCAGCAGTGACGGACAGTGGGCATACAATGAGCAGTTCTTC	CASSDGQWAYNEQFF
TRBJ2-7	TRBV5-6	.	TRBD1	TGTGCCAGCAGCTTACTTCCGGGACAGGGTCGCGAGCAGTACTTC	CASSLLPGQGREQYF
TRBJ2-7	TRBV27	.	.	TGTGCCAGCAGTTTACACAAGCGTAGCTCCTACGAGCAGTACTTC	CASSLHKRSSYEQYF
TRBJ1-5	TRBV28	.	.	TGTGCCTTACAGGGATCAGATCAGCCCCAGCATTTT	CALQGSDQPQHF
TRBJ2-7	TRBV7-9	.	.	TGTGCCAGCAGCTTCAGCAACGCCCGGGACACATCGCCCTACGAGCAGTACTTC	CASSFSNARDTSPYEQYF
TRBJ2-5	TRBV7-2	.	TRBD2	TGTGCCAGCAGCTTTGGAGCGGGAGGTGGAGAGACCCAGTACTTC	CASSFGAGGGETQYF
TRBJ2-6	TRBV5-6	once	.	TGTGCCAGCAGCGCCCTACGGGGTAATGGGGCCAACGTCCTGACTTTC	CASSALRGNGANVLTF
TRBJ1-1	TRBV6-4	.	.	TGTGCCAGCAGTGACCAGCCAGGGATGAACACTGAAGCTTTCTTT	CASSDQPGMNTEAFF
TRBJ1-1	TRBV28	.	TRBD1	TGTGCCAGCAGTTCACCCCAGGGGGGAAACACTGAAGCTTTCTTT	CASSSPQGGNTEAFF
TRBJ2-3	TRBV4-2	.	.	TGTGCCAGCAGCCAACGGACCGGGACACGAATCACAGATACGCAGTATTTT	CASSQRTGTRITDTQYF
TRBJ1-3	TRBV18	once	TRBD1	TGTGCCAGCTCCCTGGGACAGGCGATCTCTGGAAACACCATATATTTT	CASSLGQAISGNTIYF
TRBJ2-1	TRBV6-1	.	TRBD2	TGTGCCAGCAGTGAAGAGGTAGCGGGACCTTACAATGAGCAGTTCTTC	CASSEEVAGPYNEQFF
TRBJ2-1	TRBV5-1	.	.	TGCGCCAGCAGCTTAAGGATTACGGGGGATGAGCAGTTCTTC	CASSLRITGDEQFF
TRBJ2-5	TRBV2	.	TRBD2	TGTGCCAGCAGGTATAGCGGGGAAGAGACCCAGTACTTC	CASRYSGEETQYF
TRBJ2-7	TRBV25-1	.	TRBD2	TGTGCCAGCAGTGACCCGGGACTAGCGGGGACCTACGAGCAGTACTTC	CASSDPGLAGTYEQYF
TRBJ2-6	TRBV4-2	.	.	TGTGCCAGCAGCCCCGTGTCAGGTGGGGCCAACGTCCTGACTTTC	CASSPVSGGANVLTF
TRBJ1-1	TRBV19	.	.	TGTGCCAGTACCCTACAGGGTCAGAACACTGAAGCTTTCTTT	CASTLQGQNTEAFF
TRBJ1-1	TRBV7-2	.	.	TGTGCCAGCAGCCCGGGTGCGGGGGACACTGAAGCTTTCTTT	CASSPGAGDTEAFF
TRBJ1-2	TRBV4-2	once	TRBD1	TGTGCCAGCAGCTCCGGGACAGGGGTGTACTATGGCTACACCTTC	CASSSGTGVYYGYTF
TRBJ1-5	TRBV10-3	.	TRBD1	TGTGCCACCGGGACAGGGGACCCCAATCAGCCCCAGCATTTT	CATGTGDPNQPQHF
TRBJ2-7	TRBV7-2	few	TRBD2	TGTGCCAGCAGCCCCAGGCAGCGGGGAGGCGGCGAGCAGTACTTC	CASSPRQRGGGEQYF
TRBJ1-1	TRBV6-1	.	TRBD1	TGTGCCAGCAGTGAGGGCAGGGGGCGCGACACTGAAGCTTTCTTT	CASSEGRGRDTEAFF
TRBJ1-4	TRBV10-1	.	TRBD1	TGCGCCAGCAGTGAGTCGAAAGGGGGCGTAGAAAAACTGTTTTTT	CASSESKGGVEKLFF
TRBJ2-7	TRBV5-1	.	TRBD1	TGCGCCAGCACCCGGGACAGGGGGTCCTACGAGCAGTACTTC	CASTRDRGSYEQYF
TRBJ2-2	TRBV6-1	.	.	TGTGCCAGCAGTGAGGAACTAAACCTAAGAAGGGGGGAGCTGTTTTTT	CASSEELNLRRGELFF
TRBJ2-7	TRBV28	few	TRBD1	TGTGCCAGCAGTTTACCGGACAGGGGGAGGGAGCAGTACTTC	CASSLPDRGREQYF
TRBJ2-4	TRBV30	.	.	TGTGCCCGGGGGGACCTCAGGGGGCGCCGAGCCAAAAACATTCAGTACTTC	CARGDLRGRRAKNIQYF